Following are 10 T cell receptor beta chains from one sample sequenced in a study of blood T cell repertoires in COVID-19. Sequenced by immunoSEQ multiplex PCR; TCRdb stores in-frame clones only, minus some. The data contain 90,000 to 130,000 clones, 87% of them singletons. Sequenced input: peripheral blood. The receptor source for this set is a human donor in a cohort sampled during active COVID-19.

The chain links TRBV5-5 to TRBJ1-5; D may be TRBD1 (5 bases). Trimming left V 2 bases short and J 2 bases short, with 11 bases between. This CDR3 has 15 amino acids. The germline gives CDR1 SGHKS, CDR2 YYEKEE (reference sequence). CDR3 loop: CASSFGGGGNQPQHF. Written as DNA, the CDR3 is TGTGCCAGCAGCTTCGGCGGGGGTGGCAATCAGCCCCAGCATTTT.

The rearrangement uses TRBV28 and TRBJ2-7, with 9 bases lining up with TRBD1. Per the germline V gene, CDR1 is MDHEN and CDR2 is SYDVKM. The CDR3 extends over 14 amino acids. J gave up 5 bases and V 6 bases, and 8 bases lay outside the gene matches. The CDR3 nucleotides read TGTGCCAGCAGCTCGGGACAGGGCTTCGACGAGCAGTACTTC. Translation gives CASSSGQGFDEQYF.

This clone was seen at least ten times. This chain links TRBV15 with TRBJ1-4; 7 bases are shared with TRBD1. The CDR3 length is 19 residues. Germline values: CDR1 LNHNV, CDR2 YYDKDF (reference sequence). V lost 1 base to trimming and J lost 4 bases; unmatched junction nucleotides: 15. The CDR3 sequence: CATSRVGWARDSNNEKLFF. The DNA of the CDR3 is TGTGCCACCAGCAGAGTGGGCTGGGCCCGGGACAGTAATAATGAAAAACTGTTTTTT.

This chain connects TRBV5-4 to TRBJ1-1; perhaps TRBD1 as D (6 bases). CDR3 length: 13 amino acids. CDR1 is SGHNT, CDR2 YYREEE, per germline (reference sequence). Deletions cut 10 bases from V and 0 bases from J, with 13 bases between. CDR3 protein: CAVQGQLNTEAFF. The CDR3 DNA sequence: TGTGCCGTCCAAGGACAGTTGAACACTGAAGCTTTCTTT.

V gene TRBV2 combines with J gene TRBJ1-1, with 7 bases identical to TRBD1. CDR1 is SNHLY and CDR2 is FYNNEI in the germline V gene. The CDR3 covers 14 residues. V shed 7 bases and J 1 base; nucleotides not matched to a gene: 6. CDR3 sequence: CASKSQGGNTEAFF. CDR3 DNA: TGTGCCAGCAAAAGCCAGGGGGGGAACACTGAAGCTTTCTTT.

The chain couples TRBV19 to TRBJ2-2; 8 bases are a match to TRBD1. The V segment lost 3 bases and the J segment 7 bases; nucleotides outside the gene matches: 7. This CDR3 is 15 amino acids long. CDR1 is LNHDA, CDR2 SQIVND, per germline (reference sequence). The CDR3: CASSISPGQGGELFF. DNA for the CDR3: TGTGCCAGTAGTATTTCTCCCGGACAGGGCGGGGAGCTGTTTTTT.

As concerns this clone: One end of the junction fails to match germline, which may point to a read error. The chain uses TRBV30 and TRBJ1-6, with a possible D match to TRBD1 (6 bases). CDR1 and CDR2 (germline): GTSNPN, SVGIG (reference sequence). CDR3 size: 13 residues. The CDR3 DNA sequence: TGTGCCTGGCGTGTGGGGGCCCAGTCACCCCTCCACTTT. It is translated as CAWRVGAQSPLHF.

The rearrangement links TRBV13 to TRBJ2-1; 9 bases line up with TRBD2. Germline values: CDR1 PRHDT, CDR2 FYEKMQ (reference sequence). This CDR3 has 16 amino acids. The trim removed 5 bases at V and 0 bases at J, leaving 5 bases unmatched. The CDR3 region has the DNA TGTGCCAGCAGCCCTTCGCGGGGGGGCTCCTACAATGAGCAGTTCTTC. This sequence encodes CASSPSRGGSYNEQFF.

The chain employs TRBV14 and TRBJ2-3; unclear D gene. Germline-derived CDR1 and CDR2 are SGHDN and FVKESK. The CDR3 consists of 14 residues. Trimming stripped 1 base from V and 3 bases from J, with 8 bases between. The CDR3 region is CASSQVALTDTQYF. The CDR3 DNA reads TGTGCCAGCAGCCAAGTGGCTTTGACAGATACGCAGTATTTT.

The CDR3 loop reads CASSLVPAGATYEQYF. CDR3 nucleotide sequence: TGTGCCAGCAGCTTAGTACCAGCGGGAGCAACCTACGAGCAGTACTTC. The V and J genes are TRBV7-2 and TRBJ2-7; 8 bases agree with TRBD2. After removal of 1 base from V and 2 bases from J, the junction contained 7 bases not matched to a gene. The CDR3 covers 16 residues. CDR1 and CDR2 (germline): SGHTA, FQGNSA.